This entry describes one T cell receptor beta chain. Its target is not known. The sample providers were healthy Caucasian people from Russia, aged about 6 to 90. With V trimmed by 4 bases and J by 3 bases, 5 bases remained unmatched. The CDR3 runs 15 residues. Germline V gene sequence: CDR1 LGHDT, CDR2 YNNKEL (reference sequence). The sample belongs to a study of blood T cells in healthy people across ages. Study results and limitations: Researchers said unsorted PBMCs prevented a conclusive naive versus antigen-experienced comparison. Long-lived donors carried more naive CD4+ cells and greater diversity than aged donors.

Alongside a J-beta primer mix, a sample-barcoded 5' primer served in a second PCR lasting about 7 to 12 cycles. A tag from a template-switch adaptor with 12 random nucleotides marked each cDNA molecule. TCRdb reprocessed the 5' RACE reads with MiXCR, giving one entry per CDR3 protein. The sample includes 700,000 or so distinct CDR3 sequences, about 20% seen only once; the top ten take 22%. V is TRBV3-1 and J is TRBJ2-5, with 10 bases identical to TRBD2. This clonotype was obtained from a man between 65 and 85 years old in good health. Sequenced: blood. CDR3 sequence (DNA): TGTGCCAGCAGCCCCAGACTAGCGGGTAAAGAGACCCAGTACTTC. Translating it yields CASSPRLAGKETQYF.